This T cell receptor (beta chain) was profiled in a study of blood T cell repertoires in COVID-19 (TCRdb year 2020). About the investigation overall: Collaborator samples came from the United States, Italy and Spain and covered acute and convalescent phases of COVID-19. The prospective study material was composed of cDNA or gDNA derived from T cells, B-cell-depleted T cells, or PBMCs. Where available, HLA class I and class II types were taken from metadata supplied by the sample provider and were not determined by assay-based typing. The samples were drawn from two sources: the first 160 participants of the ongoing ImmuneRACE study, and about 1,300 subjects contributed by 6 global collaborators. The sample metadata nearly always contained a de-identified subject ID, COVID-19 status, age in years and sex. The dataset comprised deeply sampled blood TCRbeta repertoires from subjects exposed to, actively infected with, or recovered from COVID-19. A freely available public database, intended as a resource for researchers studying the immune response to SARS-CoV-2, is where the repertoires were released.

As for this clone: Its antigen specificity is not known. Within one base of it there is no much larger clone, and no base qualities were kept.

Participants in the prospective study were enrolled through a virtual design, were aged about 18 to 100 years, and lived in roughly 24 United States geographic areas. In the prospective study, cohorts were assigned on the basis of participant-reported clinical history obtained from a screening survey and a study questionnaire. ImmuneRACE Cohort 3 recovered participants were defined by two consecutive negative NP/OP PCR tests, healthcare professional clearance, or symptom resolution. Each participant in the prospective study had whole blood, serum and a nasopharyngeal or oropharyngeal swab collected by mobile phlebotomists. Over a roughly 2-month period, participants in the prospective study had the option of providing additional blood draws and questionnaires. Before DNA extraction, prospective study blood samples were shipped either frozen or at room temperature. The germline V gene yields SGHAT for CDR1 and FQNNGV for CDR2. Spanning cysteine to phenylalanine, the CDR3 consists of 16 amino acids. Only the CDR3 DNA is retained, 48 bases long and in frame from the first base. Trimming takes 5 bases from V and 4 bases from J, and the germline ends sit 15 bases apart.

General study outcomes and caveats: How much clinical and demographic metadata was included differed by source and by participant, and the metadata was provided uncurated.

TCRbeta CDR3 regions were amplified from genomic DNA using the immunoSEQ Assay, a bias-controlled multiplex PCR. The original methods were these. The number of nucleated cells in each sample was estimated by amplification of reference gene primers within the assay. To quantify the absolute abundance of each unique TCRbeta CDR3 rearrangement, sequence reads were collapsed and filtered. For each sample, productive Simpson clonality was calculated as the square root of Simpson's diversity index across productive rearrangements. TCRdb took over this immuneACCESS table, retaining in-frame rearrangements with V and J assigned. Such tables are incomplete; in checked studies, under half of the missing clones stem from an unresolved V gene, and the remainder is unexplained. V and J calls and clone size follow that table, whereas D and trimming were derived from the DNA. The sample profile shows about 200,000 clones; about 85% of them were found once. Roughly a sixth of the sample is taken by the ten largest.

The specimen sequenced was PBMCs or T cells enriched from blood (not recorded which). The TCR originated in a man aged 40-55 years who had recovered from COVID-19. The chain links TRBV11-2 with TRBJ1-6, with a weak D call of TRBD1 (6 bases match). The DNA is TGTGCCAGCAGCACCGGGGAGAGGGGGTATAATTCACCCCTCCACTTT. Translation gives CASSTGERGYNSPLHF.